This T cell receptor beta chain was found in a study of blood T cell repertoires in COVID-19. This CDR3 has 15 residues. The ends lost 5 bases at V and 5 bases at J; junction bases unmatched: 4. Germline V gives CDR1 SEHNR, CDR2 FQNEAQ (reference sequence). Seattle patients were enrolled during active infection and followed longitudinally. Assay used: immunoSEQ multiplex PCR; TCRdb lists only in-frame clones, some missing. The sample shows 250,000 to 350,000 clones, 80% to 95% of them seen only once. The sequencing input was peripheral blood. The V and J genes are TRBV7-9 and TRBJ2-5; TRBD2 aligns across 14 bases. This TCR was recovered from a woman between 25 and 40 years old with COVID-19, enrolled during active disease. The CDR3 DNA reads TGTGCCAGCAGCCAGGGACTAGCGGGAGCTGAGACCCAGTACTTC. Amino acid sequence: CASSQGLAGAETQYF.